The sample holds one count of the clone carrying this TCR beta chain. Sequencing was performed with immunoSEQ multiplex PCR; in TCRdb, only in-frame clones are kept and a portion is missing. The sample has approximately 590,000 clones, around 95% seen once. These data originate in a study of shared clonotypes between healthy human individuals. Trimming shortened V by 4 bases and J by 6 bases, and 19 bases separated the two germline ends. This CDR3 has 14 residues. Germline assignment: CDR1 SQVTM and CDR2 ANQGSEA. In the naive CD8 group, cells lacked CD45RO and were positively selected for CCR7, so terminally differentiated effector memory CD45RA+ cells were left out.

The sequencing input was naive CD8+ T cells sorted from blood. The receptor was isolated from a woman under 40 in good health. This chain links TRBV29-1 with TRBJ2-7; D may correspond to TRBD1 or TRBD2 (5 bases each). CDR3 nucleotides: TGCAGCGTTGTTGTCCCGGGGCCTGAAGGCGAGCAGTACTTC. This gives the protein CSVVVPGPEGEQYF.